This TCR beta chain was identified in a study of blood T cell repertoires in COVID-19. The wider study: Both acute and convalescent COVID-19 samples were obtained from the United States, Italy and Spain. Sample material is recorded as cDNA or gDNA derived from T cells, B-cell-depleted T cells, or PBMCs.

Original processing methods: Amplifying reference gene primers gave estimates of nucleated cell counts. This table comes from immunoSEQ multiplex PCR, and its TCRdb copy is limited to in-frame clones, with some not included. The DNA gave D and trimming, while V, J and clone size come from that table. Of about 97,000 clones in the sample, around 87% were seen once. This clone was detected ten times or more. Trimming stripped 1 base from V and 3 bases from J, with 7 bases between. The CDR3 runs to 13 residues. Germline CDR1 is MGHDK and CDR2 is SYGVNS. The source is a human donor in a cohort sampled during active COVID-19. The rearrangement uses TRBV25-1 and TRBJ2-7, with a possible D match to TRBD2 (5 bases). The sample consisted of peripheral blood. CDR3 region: CASSEFGSYEQYF. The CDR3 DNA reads TGTGCCAGCAGTGAATTTGGGAGCTACGAGCAGTACTTC.